Described below is a single T cell receptor (beta chain) sequence and its context. The data are from a study of blood T cell repertoires in COVID-19. Study-wide context: Whether acute or convalescent, the COVID-19 samples came from the United States, Italy and Spain. PBMCs, B-cell-depleted T cells, or T cells provided the cDNA or gDNA that made up the material.

Per the germline V gene, CDR1 is MDHEN and CDR2 is SYDVKM. Trimming removed 3 bases from V and 1 base from J, with 12 bases in between. This CDR3 region has 16 residues. As processed by the authors: For nucleated cells, counts were estimated from reference gene primer amplification. Clones were read by immunoSEQ multiplex PCR, and TCRdb kept only the in-frame ones, dropping some. From that table come the V and J calls and clone size; the DNA was used to work out D and trimming. The sample includes 220,000 or so clones, 80% to 85% of them seen just once. Sequencing used peripheral blood. This rearrangement joins TRBV28 to TRBJ2-2; a possible D gene is TRBD2 (6 bases). The clonotype originates from a woman aged 25-40 years who had recovered from COVID-19. For the CDR3, the DNA is TGTGCCAGCAGTTTTCTCTCGCGGGGGAACACCGGGGAGCTGTTTTTT. Translated, it gives CASSFLSRGNTGELFF.